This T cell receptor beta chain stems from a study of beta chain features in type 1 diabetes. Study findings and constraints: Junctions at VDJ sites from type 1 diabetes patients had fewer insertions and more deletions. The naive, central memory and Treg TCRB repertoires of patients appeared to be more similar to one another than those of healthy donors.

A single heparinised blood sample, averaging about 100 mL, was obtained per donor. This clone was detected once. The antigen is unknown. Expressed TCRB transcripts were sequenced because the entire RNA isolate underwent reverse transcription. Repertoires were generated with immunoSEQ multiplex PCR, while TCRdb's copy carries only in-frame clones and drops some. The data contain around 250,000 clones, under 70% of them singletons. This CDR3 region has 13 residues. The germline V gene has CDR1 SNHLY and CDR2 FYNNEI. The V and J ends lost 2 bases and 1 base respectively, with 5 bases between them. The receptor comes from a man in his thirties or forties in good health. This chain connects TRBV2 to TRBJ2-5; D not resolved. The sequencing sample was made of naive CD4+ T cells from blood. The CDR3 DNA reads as TGTGCCAGCAGTGAATCTAGCCAAGAGACCCAGTACTTC. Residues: CASSESSQETQYF.